This T cell receptor beta chain derives from a study of blood T cells in healthy people across ages. Study-wide results and caveats: Estimated diversity across one million T cells was deemed an underestimate. The study found TCR beta diversity correlated strongly with naive T cell percentage.

This CDR3 is built from 15 residues. Germline V lookup: CDR1 MNHEY, CDR2 SVGEGT. Trimming left V 8 bases short and J 0 bases short, with 14 bases between. Donors gave around 9.3 milliliters of peripheral blood apiece. Points on this clonotype: Its antigen is not identified.

A J-beta primer mix and a sample-barcoded 5' primer were used in a second PCR of about 7 to 12 cycles. Every cDNA molecule carried a tag from a template-switch adaptor bearing 12 random nucleotides. TCRdb re-derived calls from the 5' RACE reads in MiXCR, one entry per CDR3 protein. The repertoire consists of 450,000 to 700,000 distinct CDR3 sequences, with roughly 28% occurring once and the leading ten covering about a fifth. The receptor was isolated from a woman between 65 and 79 years old in good health. The chain employs TRBV6-2 or TRBV6-3 and TRBJ1-3; D not resolved. Sequencing was carried out using blood. The CDR3 region has the DNA TGTGCCAGCGGTCAATCTTGGGGCTCTGGAAACACCATATATTTT. Its protein is CASGQSWGSGNTIYF.